This T cell receptor (beta chain) appears in the sequencing data of a study of CD8 T cells in Susac syndrome. The overall study: Patients with Susac syndrome were therapy-naive, on corticosteroids, or on intravenous immunoglobulin alone at the time that blood was drawn.

V dropped 1 base and J dropped 5; count of bases not matched to a gene: 9. CDR1 and CDR2 (germline): SGHDT, YYEEEE. The CDR3 runs 16 residues. Random hexamers served to reverse transcribe roughly 0.5 to 1 ug RNA. The method of amplification for TCR beta CDR3 was immunoSEQ multiplex PCR, covering 54 Vbeta and 13 Jbeta. MiXCR, run by TCRdb on the immunoSEQ multiplex PCR reads, gives a single entry per CDR3 protein. The sample includes roughly 220,000 distinct CDR3 sequences, about 95% seen only once; the top ten take about 0.14%. The sequencing input was CD4+ T cells from PBMCs. The chain has TRBV5-6 and TRBJ1-5; 7 bases are shared with TRBD1. The receptor was isolated from a human donor with Susac syndrome. The CDR3 is CASSLRRQGIDQPQHF. The CDR3 coding sequence is TGTGCCAGCAGCTTGAGGCGACAGGGAATCGATCAGCCCCAGCATTTT.